This section outlines one T cell receptor (beta chain) sequence together with its context. Its antigen is currently unknown. The data are from a study of a mutant IDH1 vaccine in newly diagnosed glioma. Study-level background: Vaccinations were initiated 4-6 weeks following radiotherapy alone, or were given together with temozolomide cycles. Study-wide findings and caveats: No link was apparently found between pseudoprogression and changes in top peripheral T cell clonotypes.

J lost 6 bases, V lost 3 bases, and 10 bases had no gene match. CDR3 length equals 16 residues. Germline assignment: CDR1 LNHDA and CDR2 SQIVND (reference sequence). Sequencing used immunoSEQ multiplex PCR; TCRdb keeps in-frame clones, though not all of them. The data show fewer than 40,000 clones, approximately 80% seen once. Time point specified: week 5, during vaccination. The content of each vaccine dose was 300 ug of mutant IDH1 20-mer peptide, and topical imiquimod accompanied it. The sequence derives from a man aged 35 to 55 with glioma. Sequencing used PBMCs, obtained from a glioma patient whose treatment included an IDH1 peptide vaccine. V is TRBV19 and J is TRBJ1-5, with 8 nucleotides matching TRBD1. This chain's CDR3 is CASSIPSGGGGQPQHF. The CDR3 coding sequence is TGTGCCAGTAGTATCCCCTCAGGGGGCGGGGGTCAGCCCCAGCATTTT.